This TCR beta chain was captured by sequencing in a study of T cells after posttransplantation cyclophosphamide. Study findings and constraints: Recipient CMV seropositivity and CMV reactivation strongly tracked TRB clonality.

Profiling relied on immunoSEQ multiplex PCR, and the TCRdb table lists in-frame clones only, not all of them. Sampling found about 44,000 clones, none seen once. Germline assignment: CDR1 LNHDA and CDR2 SQIVND (reference sequence). V was clipped by 6 bases and J by 7 bases; unmatched bases: 18. The CDR3 is made up of 17 amino acids. This clone came up many times. The antigen remains undetermined. The chain couples TRBV19 to TRBJ1-5, with 7 bases that match TRBD1. The sample consisted of PBMCs. This TCR was sampled from a man aged 40-49 years in good health, CMV-negative, and a related stem cell transplant donor. CDR3 protein: CASRPPPTGVGGQPQHF. CDR3 DNA: TGTGCCAGTAGGCCTCCCCCCACAGGGGTGGGGGGACAGCCCCAGCATTTT.